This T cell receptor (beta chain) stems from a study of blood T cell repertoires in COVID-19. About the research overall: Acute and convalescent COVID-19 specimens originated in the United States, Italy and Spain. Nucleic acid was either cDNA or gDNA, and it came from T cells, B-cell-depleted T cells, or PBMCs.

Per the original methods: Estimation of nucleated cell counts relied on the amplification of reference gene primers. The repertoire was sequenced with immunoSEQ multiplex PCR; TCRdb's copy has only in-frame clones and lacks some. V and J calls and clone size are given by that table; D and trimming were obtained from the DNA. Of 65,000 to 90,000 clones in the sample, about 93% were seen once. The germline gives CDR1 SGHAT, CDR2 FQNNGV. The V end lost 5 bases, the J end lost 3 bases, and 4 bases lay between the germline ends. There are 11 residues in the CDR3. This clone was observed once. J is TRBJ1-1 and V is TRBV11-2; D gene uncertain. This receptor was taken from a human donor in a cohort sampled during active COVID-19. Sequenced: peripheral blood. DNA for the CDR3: TGTGCCAGCAGCCCGGACACTGAAGCTTTCTTT. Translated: CASSPDTEAFF.